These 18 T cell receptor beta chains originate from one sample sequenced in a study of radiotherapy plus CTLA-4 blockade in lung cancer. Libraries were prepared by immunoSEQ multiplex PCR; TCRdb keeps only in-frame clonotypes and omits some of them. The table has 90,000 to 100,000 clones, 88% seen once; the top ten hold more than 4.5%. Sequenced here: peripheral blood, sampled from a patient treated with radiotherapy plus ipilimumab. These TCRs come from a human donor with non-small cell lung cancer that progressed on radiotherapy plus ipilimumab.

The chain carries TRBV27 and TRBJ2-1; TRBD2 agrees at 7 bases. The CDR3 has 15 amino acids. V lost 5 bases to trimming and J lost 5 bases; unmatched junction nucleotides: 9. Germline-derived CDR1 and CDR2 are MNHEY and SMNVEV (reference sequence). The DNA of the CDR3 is TGTGCCAGCAGTCGAGGACTAGTAGGCCACAATGAGCAGTTCTTC. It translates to CASSRGLVGHNEQFF.

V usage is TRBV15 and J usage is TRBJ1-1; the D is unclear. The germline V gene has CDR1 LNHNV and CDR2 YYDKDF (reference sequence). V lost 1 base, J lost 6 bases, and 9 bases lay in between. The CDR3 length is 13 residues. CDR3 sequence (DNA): TGTGCCACCAGCAGAGCCCAGCGCGCTGAAGCTTTCTTT. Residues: CATSRAQRAEAFF.

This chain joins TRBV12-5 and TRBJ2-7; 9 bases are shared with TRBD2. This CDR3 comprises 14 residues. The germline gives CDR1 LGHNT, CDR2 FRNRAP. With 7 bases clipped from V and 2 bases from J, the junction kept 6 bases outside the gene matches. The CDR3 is CASAHSGSTYEQYF. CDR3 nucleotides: TGTGCTAGTGCCCATAGCGGGAGTACCTACGAGCAGTACTTC.

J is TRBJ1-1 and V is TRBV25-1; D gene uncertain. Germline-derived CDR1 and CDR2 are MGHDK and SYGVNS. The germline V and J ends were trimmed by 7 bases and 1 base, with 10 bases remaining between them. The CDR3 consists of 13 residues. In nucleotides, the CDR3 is TGTGCCAGCAAAGGACCCAGGAACACTGAAGCTTTCTTT. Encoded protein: CASKGPRNTEAFF.

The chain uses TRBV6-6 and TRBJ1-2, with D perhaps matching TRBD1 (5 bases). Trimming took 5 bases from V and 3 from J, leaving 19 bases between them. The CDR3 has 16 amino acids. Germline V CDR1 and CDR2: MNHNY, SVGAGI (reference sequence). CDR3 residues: CASSLILAGSDYGYTF. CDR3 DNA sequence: TGTGCCAGCAGTCTCATACTGGCAGGGTCAGACTATGGCTACACCTTC.

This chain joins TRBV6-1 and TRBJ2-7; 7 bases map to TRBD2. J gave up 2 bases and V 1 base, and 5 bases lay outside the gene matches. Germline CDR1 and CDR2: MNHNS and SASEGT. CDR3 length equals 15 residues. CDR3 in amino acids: CASSEGLAWAYEQYF. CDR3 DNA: TGTGCCAGCAGTGAAGGACTAGCATGGGCCTACGAGCAGTACTTC.

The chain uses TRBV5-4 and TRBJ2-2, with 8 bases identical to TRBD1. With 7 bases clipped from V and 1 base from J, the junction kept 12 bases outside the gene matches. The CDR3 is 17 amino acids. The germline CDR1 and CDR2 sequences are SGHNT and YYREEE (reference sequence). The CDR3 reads CASYESAGTGNTGELFF. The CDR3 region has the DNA TGTGCCAGCTACGAATCCGCCGGGACAGGGAACACCGGGGAGCTGTTTTTT.

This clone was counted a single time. CDR3 nucleotide sequence: TGTGCCAGCAGCTTAGAGGGTAGCGGGAGTCTGAATGAGCAGTTCTTC. Translated: CASSLEGSGSLNEQFF. This sequence joins TRBV7-9 and TRBJ2-1; 9 bases are shared with TRBD2. V was clipped by 1 base and J by 7 bases; unmatched bases: 8. Germline assignment: CDR1 SEHNR and CDR2 FQNEAQ (reference sequence). This CDR3 region has 16 residues. Filled out from reference TRBV7-9 and TRBJ2-1, the complete variable domain reads DTGVSQNPRHKITKRGQNVTFRCDPISEHNRLYWYRQTLGQGPEFLTYFQNEAQLEKSRLLSDRFSAERPKGSFSTLEIQRTEQGDSAMYLCASSLEGSGSLNEQFFGPGTRLTVL.

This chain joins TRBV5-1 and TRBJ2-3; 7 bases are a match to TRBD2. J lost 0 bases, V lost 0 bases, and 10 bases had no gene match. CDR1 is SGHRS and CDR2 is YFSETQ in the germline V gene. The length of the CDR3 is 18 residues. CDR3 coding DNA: TGCGCCAGCAGCTTGGCCCCTGGCGGGAGTCCAAGCACAGATACGCAGTATTTT. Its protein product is CASSLAPGGSPSTDTQYF.

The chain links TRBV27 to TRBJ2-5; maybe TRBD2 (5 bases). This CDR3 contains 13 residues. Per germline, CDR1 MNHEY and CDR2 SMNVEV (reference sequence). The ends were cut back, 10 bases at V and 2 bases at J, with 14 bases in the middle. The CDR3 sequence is CATHKRGQETQYF. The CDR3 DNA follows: TGTGCCACCCATAAGAGAGGGCAAGAGACCCAGTACTTC.

CDR3 sequence: CASSSGGESVTDTQYF. The CDR3 DNA reads as TGCGCCAGCAGCTCAGGGGGGGAGTCTGTCACAGATACGCAGTATTTT. V usage is TRBV5-1 and J usage is TRBJ2-3, with D perhaps given as TRBD1 or TRBD2 (7 bases each). The V end lost 3 bases, the J end lost 2 bases, and 16 bases lay between the germline ends. The CDR3 has 16 amino acids. Germline-derived CDR1 and CDR2 are SGHRS and YFSETQ.

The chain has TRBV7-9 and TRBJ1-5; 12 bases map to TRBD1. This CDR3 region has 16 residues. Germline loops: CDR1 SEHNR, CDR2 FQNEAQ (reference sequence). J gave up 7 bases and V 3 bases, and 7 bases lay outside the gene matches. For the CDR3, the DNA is TGTGCCAGCAGCTTGGGGACAGGGGGCGCGAGGCAGCCCCAGCATTTT. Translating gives CASSLGTGGARQPQHF.

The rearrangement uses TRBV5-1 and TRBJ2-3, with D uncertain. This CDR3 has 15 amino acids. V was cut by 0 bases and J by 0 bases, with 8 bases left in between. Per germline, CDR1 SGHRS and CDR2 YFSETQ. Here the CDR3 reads CASSLGRESTDTQYF. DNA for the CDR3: TGCGCCAGCAGCTTGGGTAGGGAAAGCACAGATACGCAGTATTTT.

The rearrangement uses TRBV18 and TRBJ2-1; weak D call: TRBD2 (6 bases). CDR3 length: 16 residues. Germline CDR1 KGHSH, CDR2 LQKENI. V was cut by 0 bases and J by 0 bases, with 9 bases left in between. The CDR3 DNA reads TGTGCCAGCTCACCACCGAGCGGGCTCTCCTACAATGAGCAGTTCTTC. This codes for CASSPPSGLSYNEQFF. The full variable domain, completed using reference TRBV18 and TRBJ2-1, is NAGVMQNPRHLVRRRGQEARLRCSPMKGHSHVYWYRQLPEEGLKFMVYLQKENIIDESGMPKERFSAEFPKEGPSILRIQQVVRGDSAAYFCASSPPSGLSYNEQFFGPGTRLTVL.

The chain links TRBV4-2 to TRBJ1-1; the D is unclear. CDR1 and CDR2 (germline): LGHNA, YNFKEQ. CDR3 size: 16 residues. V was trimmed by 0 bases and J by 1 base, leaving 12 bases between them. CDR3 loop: CASSQDGPASNTEAFF. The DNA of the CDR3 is TGTGCCAGCAGCCAAGATGGGCCCGCCTCGAACACTGAAGCTTTCTTT.

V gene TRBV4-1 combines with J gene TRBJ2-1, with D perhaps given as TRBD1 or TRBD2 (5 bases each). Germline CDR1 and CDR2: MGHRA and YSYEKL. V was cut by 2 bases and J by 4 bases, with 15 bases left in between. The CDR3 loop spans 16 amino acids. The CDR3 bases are TGCGCCAGCAGCCAAAGTTTGGGACGGGGTTACAATGAGCAGTTCTTC. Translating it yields CASSQSLGRGYNEQFF.

The CDR3 region has the DNA TGTGCCAGCAGTGAAGCGCTGGGAACCGATGGCTACACCTTC. Encoded protein: CASSEALGTDGYTF. V gene TRBV6-1 combines with J gene TRBJ1-2; no definite D call. The CDR3 has 14 amino acids. The V end was cut by 0 bases, the J end by 6 bases, with 11 bases between. Germline CDR1 is MNHNS and CDR2 is SASEGT.

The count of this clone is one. This CDR3 is CASGLGRIGGLDTF. CDR3 nucleotides: TGTGCTAGTGGTTTGGGCCGAATAGGGGGCTTAGACACCTTC. The V and J genes are TRBV12-5 and TRBJ1-2; 7 positions agree with TRBD1. With V trimmed by 1 base and J by 12 bases, 11 bases remained unmatched. CDR3 size: 14 residues. CDR1 LGHNT and CDR2 FRNRAP come from the germline V gene.